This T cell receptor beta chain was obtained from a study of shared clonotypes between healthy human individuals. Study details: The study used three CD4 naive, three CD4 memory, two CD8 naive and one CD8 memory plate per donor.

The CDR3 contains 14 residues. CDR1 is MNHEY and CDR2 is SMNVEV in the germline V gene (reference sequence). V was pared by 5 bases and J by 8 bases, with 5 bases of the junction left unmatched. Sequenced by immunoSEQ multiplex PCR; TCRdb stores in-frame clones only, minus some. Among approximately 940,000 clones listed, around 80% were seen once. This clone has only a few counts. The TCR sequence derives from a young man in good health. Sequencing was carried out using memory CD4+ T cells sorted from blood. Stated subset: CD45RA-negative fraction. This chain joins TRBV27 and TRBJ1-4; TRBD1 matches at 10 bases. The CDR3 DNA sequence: TGTGCCAGCAGTGAGGGGACAGGGGACGAAAAACTGTTTTTT. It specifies CASSEGTGDEKLFF.